Listed below are T cell receptor beta chains from one sample, sequenced in a study of human T cells and chemical hapten exposure. TCRdb redid the calling of the RACE reads with MiXCR, one entry per CDR3 protein. The table includes a few hundred thousand distinct CDR3 sequences, about 6.9% detected once. Material: whole blood, obtained in connection with sensitization to the hapten diphenylcyclopropenone (DPC). These receptor sequences come from a woman in her late teens or twenties with alopecia areata. Some clones in this sample may be carry-over from other donors' samples. The CDR3 runs from the conserved cysteine through the conserved F or W. A D gene is named only where the DNA matches it firmly. Clone size is not always given. Where it is, it says once, few, many or a class for expanded clones.

V,size,J,D,DNA,CDR3
TRBV6-1,few,TRBJ2-1,TRBD1,TGTGCCAGCAGTGAAGCGTTAAGTTCAGGGGGTCGGAATGAGCAGTTCTTC,CASSEALSSGGRNEQFF
TRBV6-6,many,TRBJ1-4,.,TGTGCCAGCAGTTACCGTCCTAATGAAAAACTGTTTTTT,CASSYRPNEKLFF
TRBV29-1,few,TRBJ2-3,.,TGCAGCGTTGGCAGTACTAGCACAGATACGCAGTATTTT,CSVGSTSTDTQYF
TRBV7-2,many,TRBJ2-3,TRBD1,TGTGCCAGCAGCTTAATTGGGACAGGGGGTACAGATACGCAGTATTTT,CASSLIGTGGTDTQYF
TRBV10-2,few,TRBJ2-3,TRBD2,TGCGCCAGCAGCCCGTCCGGGGGGGTTAAAGATACGCAGTATTTT,CASSPSGGVKDTQYF
TRBV3-1,.,TRBJ1-2,.,TGTGCCAGCAGCCCACAGGGAATCGGCTACACCTTC,CASSPQGIGYTF
TRBV7-2,many,TRBJ1-4,.,TGTGCCAGCAGCCCAACCAGATCAACTAATGAAAAACTGTTTTTT,CASSPTRSTNEKLFF
TRBV6-5,.,TRBJ1-6,.,TGTGCCAGCAGTTACTCGGCCGAAGATGATAATTCACCCCTCCACTTT,CASSYSAEDDNSPLHF
TRBV7-9,.,TRBJ2-7,TRBD2,TGTGCCAGCAGCTTGCAGCGGGACTACGAGCAGTACTTC,CASSLQRDYEQYF
TRBV20-1,many,TRBJ2-3,.,TGCAGTGCTAGCGGGGTAACTAGCACAGATACGCAGTATTTT,CSASGVTSTDTQYF
TRBV20-1,many,TRBJ1-5,TRBD1,TGCAGTGCTGGGGGACAGCCCAATCAGCCCCAGCATTTT,CSAGGQPNQPQHF
TRBV7-2,few,TRBJ2-7,TRBD2,TGTGCCAGCAGCTCTAGCGGGGTCTACGAGCAGTACTTC,CASSSSGVYEQYF
TRBV11-3,few,TRBJ2-3,.,TGTGCCAGCAGCTTCTCCAGGGGGGGGATGTTGGATACGCAGTATTTT,CASSFSRGGMLDTQYF
TRBV5-1,.,TRBJ1-1,.,TGCGCCAGCAGCTTTTTTCAGAACACTGAAGCTTTCTTT,CASSFFQNTEAFF
TRBV4-1,many,TRBJ2-3,TRBD2,TGCGCCAGCAGCCAAATAGTTAGCGGGGAAGATACGCAGTATTTT,CASSQIVSGEDTQYF
TRBV4-1,many,TRBJ2-7,TRBD1,TGCGCCAGCAGCGAAGGACAGGGGGCCTACGAGCAGTACTTC,CASSEGQGAYEQYF
TRBV3-1,.,TRBJ1-2,.,TGTGCCAGCAGCCAAGGAAAACTGACAGGCAACTATGGCTACACCTTC,CASSQGKLTGNYGYTF
TRBV7-2,many,TRBJ1-6,TRBD1,TGTGCCAGCAGCTGGGACAGGGATAATTCACCCCTCCACTTT,CASSWDRDNSPLHF
TRBV11-2,few,TRBJ2-1,.,TGTGCCAGCAGCCAGGAACAGGGAGCCTACAATGAGCAGTTCTTC,CASSQEQGAYNEQFF
TRBV4-3,many,TRBJ2-6,.,TGCGCCAGCAGCCAAGATATGGGCTCTGGGGCCAACGTCCTGACTTTC,CASSQDMGSGANVLTF
TRBV28,few,TRBJ2-7,TRBD1,TGTGCCAGCAGTTATAGGGACAGGGCATGGTCCGAGCAGTACTTC,CASSYRDRAWSEQYF
TRBV7-9,many,TRBJ1-6,TRBD1,TGTGCCAGCAGCTCCGGACAGGGCGTGGTGGATTCACCCCTCCACTTT,CASSSGQGVVDSPLHF
TRBV20-1,few,TRBJ1-5,.,TGCAGTGCTAGGGCAACCGGCAATCAGCCCCAGCATTTT,CSARATGNQPQHF
TRBV12-3/TRBV12-4,few,TRBJ1-6,.,TGTGCCAGCAGGACTTTCGTTGACCTTGACTCACCCCTCCACTTT,CASRTFVDLDSPLHF
TRBV28,many,TRBJ1-5,.,TGTGCCAGCAATTTCCTTAGCAATCAGCCCCAGCATTTT,CASNFLSNQPQHF
TRBV10-3,.,TRBJ2-7,.,TGTGCCATCAGTGAGTCGAAGAAGGATATCCTCTCCTACGAGCAGTACTTC,CAISESKKDILSYEQYF
TRBV9,.,TRBJ2-3,.,TGTGCCAGCAGCCCGGATGGGGTTAGCACAGATACGCAGTATTTT,CASSPDGVSTDTQYF
TRBV15,few,TRBJ2-6,.,TGTGCCACCAGCAGAGACTTAACTGCTGGGGCCAACGTCCTGACTTTC,CATSRDLTAGANVLTF
TRBV3-1,.,TRBJ2-3,.,TGTGCCAGCAGCCCTACAGCGGCCAGCCCAACAACAGATACGCAGTATTTT,CASSPTAASPTTDTQYF